This T cell receptor beta chain was sequenced during a study of identifying expanded T cells in peripheral blood. Study-level findings and limits: Over around two and four weeks, about 15 and 18 clones changed, versus approximately 1.1 between replicates. Variance in clone template counts between roughly 2-week samples significantly increased with total template count across all healthy donors.

With 2 bases clipped from V and 4 bases from J, the junction kept 6 bases outside the gene matches. Germline V lookup: CDR1 ENHRY, CDR2 SYGVKD. CDR3 length: 15 residues. During the collection period, no donor immune events like infections were recorded. A note on this clone: The antigen remains unidentified.

Repertoires were generated with immunoSEQ multiplex PCR, while TCRdb's copy carries only in-frame clones and drops some. Here the sample spans tens of thousands of clones, around 87% being singletons. Source material: blood. This sequence originates from a person aged 18-70 years in good health. The chain combines TRBV10-3 with TRBJ1-1; 8 bases agree with TRBD1. CDR3 region: CAISEAQGAGTEAFF. The CDR3 DNA reads TGTGCCATCAGTGAGGCCCAGGGGGCTGGCACTGAAGCTTTCTTT.